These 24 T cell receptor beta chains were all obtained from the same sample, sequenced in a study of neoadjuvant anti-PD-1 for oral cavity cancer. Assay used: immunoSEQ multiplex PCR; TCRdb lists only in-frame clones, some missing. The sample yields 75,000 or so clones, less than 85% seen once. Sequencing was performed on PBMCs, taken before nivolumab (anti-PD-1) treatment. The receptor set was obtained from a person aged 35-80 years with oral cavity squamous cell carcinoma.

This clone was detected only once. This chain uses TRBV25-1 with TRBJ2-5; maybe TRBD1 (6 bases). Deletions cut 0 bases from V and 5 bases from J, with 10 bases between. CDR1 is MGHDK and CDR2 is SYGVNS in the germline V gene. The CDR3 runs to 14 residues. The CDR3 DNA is TGTGCCAGCAGTGAATATCGACAGGCGGAGACCCAGTACTTC. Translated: CASSEYRQAETQYF.

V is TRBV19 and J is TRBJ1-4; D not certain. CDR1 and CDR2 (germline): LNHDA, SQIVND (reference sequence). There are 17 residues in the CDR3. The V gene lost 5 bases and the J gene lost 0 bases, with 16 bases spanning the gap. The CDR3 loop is CASSVAKGLATNEKLFF. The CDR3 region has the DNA TGTGCCAGTAGTGTCGCGAAGGGTCTGGCAACTAATGAAAAACTGTTTTTT.

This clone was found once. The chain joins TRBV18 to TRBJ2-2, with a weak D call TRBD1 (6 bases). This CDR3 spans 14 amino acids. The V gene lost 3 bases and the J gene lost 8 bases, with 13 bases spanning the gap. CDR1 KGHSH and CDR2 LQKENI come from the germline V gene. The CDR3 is CASSPPTGTGELFF. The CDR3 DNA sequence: TGTGCCAGCTCACCGCCTACAGGGACAGGGGAGCTGTTTTTT.

This CDR3 is CASGWKNTGELFF. The CDR3 DNA follows: TGTGCCAGCGGGTGGAAGAACACCGGGGAGCTGTTTTTT. The chain couples TRBV2 to TRBJ2-2; D unclear. This CDR3 has 13 residues. V lost 8 bases to trimming and J lost 1 base, with 8 bases between them. Germline CDR1 SNHLY, CDR2 FYNNEI.

The chain's CDR3 is CASSIRLAGVSSGTDTQYF. The CDR3 DNA follows: TGTGCCAGTAGTATCAGACTAGCGGGAGTGTCTAGTGGCACAGATACGCAGTATTTT. The J gene is TRBJ2-3, the V gene TRBV19; 12 nucleotides align to TRBD2. The length of the CDR3 is 19 residues. Germline CDR1 LNHDA, CDR2 SQIVND (reference sequence). V shed 3 bases, J shed 1 base, and the junction held 11 bases outside the gene matches.

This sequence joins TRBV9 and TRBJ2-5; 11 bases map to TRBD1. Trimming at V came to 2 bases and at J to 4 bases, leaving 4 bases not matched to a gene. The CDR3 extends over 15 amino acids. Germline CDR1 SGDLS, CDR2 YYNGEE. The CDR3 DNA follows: TGTGCCAGCAGCGTTCAAGGACAGGGGGCAGAGACCCAGTACTTC. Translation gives CASSVQGQGAETQYF.

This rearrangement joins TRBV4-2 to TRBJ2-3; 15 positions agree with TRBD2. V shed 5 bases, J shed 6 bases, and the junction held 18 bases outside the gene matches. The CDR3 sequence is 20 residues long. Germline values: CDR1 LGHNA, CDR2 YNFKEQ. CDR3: CASSGALPGLAGGSADTQYF. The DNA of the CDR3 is TGTGCCAGCAGCGGAGCGCTACCGGGACTAGCGGGAGGTTCGGCGGATACGCAGTATTTT.

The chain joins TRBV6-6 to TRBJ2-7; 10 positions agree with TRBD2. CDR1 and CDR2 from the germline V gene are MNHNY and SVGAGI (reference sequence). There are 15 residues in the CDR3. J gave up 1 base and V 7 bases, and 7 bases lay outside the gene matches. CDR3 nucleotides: TGTGCCAGCATTCCTAGCGGGAGCGGATCCTACGAGCAGTACTTC. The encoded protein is CASIPSGSGSYEQYF.

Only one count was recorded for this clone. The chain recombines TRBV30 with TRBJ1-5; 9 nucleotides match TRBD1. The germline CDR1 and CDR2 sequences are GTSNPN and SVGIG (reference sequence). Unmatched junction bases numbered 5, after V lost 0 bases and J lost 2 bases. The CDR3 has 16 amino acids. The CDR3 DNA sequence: TGTGCCTGGAGTGTACAGCGGACAGGGGGCAATCAGCCCCAGCATTTT. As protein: CAWSVQRTGGNQPQHF.

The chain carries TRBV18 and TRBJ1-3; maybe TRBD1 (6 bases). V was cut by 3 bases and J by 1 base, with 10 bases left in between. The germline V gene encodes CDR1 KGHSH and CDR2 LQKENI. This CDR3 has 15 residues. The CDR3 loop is CASSPGTTSGNTIYF. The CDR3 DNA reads TGTGCCAGCTCACCGGGGACAACTTCTGGAAACACCATATATTTT.

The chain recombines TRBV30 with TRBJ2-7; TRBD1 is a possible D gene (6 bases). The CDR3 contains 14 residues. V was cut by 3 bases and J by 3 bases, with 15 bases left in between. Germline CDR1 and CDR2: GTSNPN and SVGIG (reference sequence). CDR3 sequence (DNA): TGTGCCTGGAGGGCCCGGACAGTTTTCTACGAGCAGTACTTC. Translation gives CAWRARTVFYEQYF.

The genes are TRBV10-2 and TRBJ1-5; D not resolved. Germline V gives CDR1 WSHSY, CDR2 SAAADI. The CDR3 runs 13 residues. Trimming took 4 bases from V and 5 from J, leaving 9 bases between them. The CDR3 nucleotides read TGCGCCAGCAGTGTGTTCCCCGATCAGCCCCAGCATTTT. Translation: CASSVFPDQPQHF.

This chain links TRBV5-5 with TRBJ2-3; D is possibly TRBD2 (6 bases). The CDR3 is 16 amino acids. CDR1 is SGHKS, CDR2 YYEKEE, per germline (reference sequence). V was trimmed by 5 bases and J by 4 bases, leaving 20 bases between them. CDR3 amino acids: CASSFPGGTVADTQYF. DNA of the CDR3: TGTGCCAGCAGTTTTCCCGGCGGGACGGTTGCAGATACGCAGTATTTT.

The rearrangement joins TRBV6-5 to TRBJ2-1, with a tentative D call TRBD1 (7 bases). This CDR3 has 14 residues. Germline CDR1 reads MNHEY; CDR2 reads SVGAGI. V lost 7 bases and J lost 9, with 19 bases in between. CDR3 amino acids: CASKLTSQGVEQFF. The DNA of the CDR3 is TGTGCCAGCAAATTAACTAGCCAGGGGGTTGAGCAGTTCTTC.

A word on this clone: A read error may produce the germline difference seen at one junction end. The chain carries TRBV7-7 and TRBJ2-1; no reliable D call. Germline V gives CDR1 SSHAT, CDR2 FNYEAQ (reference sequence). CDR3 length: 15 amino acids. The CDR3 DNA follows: TGTGCTAGCAGCTTAGACTTAAACTCCTACAATGAGCAGTTCTTC. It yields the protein CASSLDLNSYNEQFF.

The CDR3 sequence is CASSYSFIDSTYEQYF. The CDR3 nucleotides read TGTGCCAGCAGTTACTCCTTCATCGACAGCACCTACGAGCAGTACTTC. V gene TRBV6-5 combines with J gene TRBJ2-7; maybe TRBD1 (5 bases). Germline CDR1 and CDR2: MNHEY and SVGAGI. Trimming removed 0 bases from V and 2 bases from J, with 14 bases in between. The CDR3 is made up of 16 amino acids.

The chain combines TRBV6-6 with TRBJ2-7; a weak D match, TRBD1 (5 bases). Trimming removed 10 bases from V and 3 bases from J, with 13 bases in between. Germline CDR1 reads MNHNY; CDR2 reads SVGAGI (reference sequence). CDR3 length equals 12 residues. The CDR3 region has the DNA TGTGCCACCGCTAAGGGGCTCTACGAGCAGTACTTC. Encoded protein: CATAKGLYEQYF.

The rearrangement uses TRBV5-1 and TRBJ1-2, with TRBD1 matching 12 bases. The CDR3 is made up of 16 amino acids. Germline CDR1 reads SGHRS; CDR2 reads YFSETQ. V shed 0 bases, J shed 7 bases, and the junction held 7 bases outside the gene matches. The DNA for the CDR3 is TGCGCCAGCAGCTTGGAAGGGGGACAGGGGGCTGGTGGCTACACCTTC. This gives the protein CASSLEGGQGAGGYTF.

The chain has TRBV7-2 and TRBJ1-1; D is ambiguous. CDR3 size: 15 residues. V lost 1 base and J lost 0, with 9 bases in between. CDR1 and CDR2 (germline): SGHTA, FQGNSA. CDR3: CASSLGSTMNTEAFF. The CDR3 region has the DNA TGTGCCAGCAGCTTAGGGAGCACAATGAACACTGAAGCTTTCTTT.

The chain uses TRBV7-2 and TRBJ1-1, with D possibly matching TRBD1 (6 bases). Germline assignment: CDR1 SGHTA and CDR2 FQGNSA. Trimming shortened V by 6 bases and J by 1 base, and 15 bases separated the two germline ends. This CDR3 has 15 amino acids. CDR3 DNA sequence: TGTGCCAGCAGTCTCACCGGGGGCGGGAACACTGAAGCTTTCTTT. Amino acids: CASSLTGGGNTEAFF. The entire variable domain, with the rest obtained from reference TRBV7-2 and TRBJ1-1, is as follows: GAGVSQSPSNKVTEKGKDVELRCDPISGHTALYWYRQSLGQGLEFLIYFQGNSAPDKSGLPSDRFSAERTGGSVSTLTIQRTQQEDSAVYLCASSLTGGGNTEAFFGQGTRLTVV.

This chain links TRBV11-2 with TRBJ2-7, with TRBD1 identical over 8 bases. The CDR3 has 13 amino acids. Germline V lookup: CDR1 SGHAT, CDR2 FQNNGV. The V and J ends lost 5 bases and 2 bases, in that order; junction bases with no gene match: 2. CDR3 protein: CASSAGGPYEQYF. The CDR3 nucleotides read TGTGCCAGCAGCGCAGGGGGCCCCTACGAGCAGTACTTC. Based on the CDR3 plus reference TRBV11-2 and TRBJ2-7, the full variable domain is EAGVAQSPRYKIIEKRQSVAFWCNPISGHATLYWYQQILGQGPKLLIQFQNNGVVDDSQLPKDRFSAERLKGVDSTLKIQPAKLEDSAVYLCASSAGGPYEQYFGPGTRLTVT.

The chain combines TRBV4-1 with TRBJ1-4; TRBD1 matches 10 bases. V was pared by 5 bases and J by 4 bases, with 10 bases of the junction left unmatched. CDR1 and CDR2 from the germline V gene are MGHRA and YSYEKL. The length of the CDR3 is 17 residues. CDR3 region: CASSNTGTGEYNEKLFF. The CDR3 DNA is TGCGCCAGCAGCAATACCGGGACAGGGGAATATAATGAAAAACTGTTTTTT.

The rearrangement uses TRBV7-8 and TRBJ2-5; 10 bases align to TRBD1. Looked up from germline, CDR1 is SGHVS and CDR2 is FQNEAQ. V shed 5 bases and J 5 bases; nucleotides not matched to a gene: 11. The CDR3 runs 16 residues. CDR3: CASSPSRDRGRETQYF. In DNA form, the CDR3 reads TGTGCCAGCAGCCCCTCCCGGGACAGGGGCCGGGAGACCCAGTACTTC. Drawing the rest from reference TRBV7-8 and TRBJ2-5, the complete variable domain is GAGVSQSPRYKVAKRGQDVALRCDPISGHVSLFWYQQALGQGPEFLTYFQNEAQLDKSGLPSDRFFAERPEGSVSTLKIQRTQQEDSAVYLCASSPSRDRGRETQYFGPGTRLLVL.

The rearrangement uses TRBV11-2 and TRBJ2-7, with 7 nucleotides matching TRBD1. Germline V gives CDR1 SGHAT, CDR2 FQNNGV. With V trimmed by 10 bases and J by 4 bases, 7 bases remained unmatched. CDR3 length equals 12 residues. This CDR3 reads CATEGALYEQYF. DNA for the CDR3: TGTGCCACCGAGGGGGCGTTATACGAGCAGTACTTC.